The T cell receptor (beta chain) described here comes from a study of identical twins. This clonotype was counted a few times. CDR1 DFQATT and CDR2 SNEGSKA come from the germline V gene (reference sequence). The CDR3 runs 14 residues. Trimming stripped 6 bases from V and 7 bases from J, with 19 bases between. TCRdb reanalysed the 5' RACE reads using MiXCR and keeps one entry per CDR3 protein. This table holds 200,000 or so distinct CDR3 sequences, 15% to 20% found once. These data also featured in a second study, about T cells expressing NK-cell markers. As that study records: It was from sorted CD3+CD56+NKG2C+, CD3+CD56+NKG2C- and CD3+CD56-NKG2C+ T cells that TCR beta repertoires came.

The sequencing sample was made of CD8+ T cells sorted from blood. The clonotype originates from a woman in her late teens or twenties in good health. The chain recombines TRBV20-1 with TRBJ2-1, with a possible D match to TRBD1 (8 bases). The CDR3 spells CSAAQGGPLNEQFF. The CDR3 DNA reads as TGCAGTGCAGCACAGGGGGGGCCTCTTAATGAGCAGTTCTTC.